This T cell receptor beta chain was identified during a study of spatial heterogeneity in lung cancer. Overall study results and limits: Tumoral mutation counts were tracked by counts of expanded intratumoral alpha and beta TCRs. The recorded estimate of tumor T cell coverage is approximately 7.7% for alpha chains and roughly 13% for beta chains.

By share of the sample, this clonotype is medium-sized. Its antigen is still unknown. TCRdb analysed the 5' RACE reads with MiXCR anew, one entry per CDR3 protein. The sample includes around 1,500 distinct CDR3 sequences, around 9.8% of them seen just once. Time point defined: sample taken at primary tumor resection. With 5 bases removed from V and 4 bases from J, the gap between germline ends came to 11 bases. The CDR3 consists of 13 residues. CDR1 is SGHAT and CDR2 is FQDESV in the germline V gene (reference sequence). This receptor was taken from a female donor with early-stage non-small cell lung cancer. The sample here was lung tumor tissue, taken at surgery. The chain has TRBV11-1 and TRBJ2-5; possibly TRBD2 for D (5 bases). The CDR3 loop reads CASSPPGLETQYF. The CDR3 DNA sequence: TGTGCCAGCAGCCCCCCCGGACTAGAGACCCAGTACTTC.